This TCR beta chain is from a study of blood T cells in healthy people across ages. This clonotype came up a few times. The CDR3 contains 15 residues. The germline V gene encodes CDR1 MNHNY and CDR2 SVGAGI (reference sequence). Alongside a J-beta primer mix, a sample-barcoded 5' primer served in a second PCR lasting roughly 7 to 11 cycles. TCRdb processed the 5' RACE reads anew with MiXCR; each CDR3 protein has one entry. Found here are 500,000 to 650,000 distinct CDR3 sequences, 25% to 35% of them singletons; the top ten hold 3% to 4.5%. These same records also appear under a second study, on T cells of mothers and their children.

The TCR sequence derives from a boy younger than 10 in good health. This chain joins TRBV6-6 and TRBJ2-5, with 7 nucleotides matching TRBD2. Near its end, the DNA agrees better with TRBJ2-7, so the J call may be wrong. The specimen was blood. CDR3 DNA sequence: TGTGCCAGCAGTTCCTTGGGGAGGGGCGCCTACGAGCAGTACTTC. It yields the protein CASSSLGRGAYEQYF.